The sample holds one count of the clone carrying this TCR beta chain. This sample is part of a study of blood T cell repertoires in COVID-19. On the study more broadly: The United States, Italy and Spain provided the acute and convalescent COVID-19 samples. T cells, B-cell-depleted T cells, or PBMCs provided the cDNA or gDNA that served as material.

Germline CDR1 MNHEY, CDR2 SVGEGT. The CDR3 runs to 15 residues. Trimming removed 2 bases from V and 4 bases from J; junction bases left unmatched: 7. Per the original data handling: Reference gene primer amplification gave nucleated cell count estimates. Assay used: immunoSEQ multiplex PCR; TCRdb lists only in-frame clones, some missing. V and J calls and clone size are those listed in that table; D and trimming were worked out from the DNA. The table shows tens of thousands of clones, with 65% to 85% occurring only once. This TCR was recovered from a woman of 80 years or more with active or convalescent COVID-19. The chain recombines TRBV6-2 or TRBV6-3 with TRBJ1-2, with 7 bases lining up with TRBD1. The specimen was peripheral blood. The CDR3 loop is CASSYGARGIYGYTF. DNA for the CDR3: TGTGCCAGCAGTTACGGAGCCAGGGGGATCTATGGCTACACCTTC.